Sequencing of this T cell receptor beta chain was carried out in a study of long-term antiretroviral therapy in people with HIV. They ran version v3.0 of the immunoSEQ assay at survey level. Generated by immunoSEQ multiplex PCR, the TCRdb table keeps only in-frame clones and is missing some. The table includes 10,000 to 15,000 clones, about 77% detected once. Source: unsorted PBMCs, taken 1.3 years after starting antiretroviral therapy. This TCR came from a woman aged 18-29 years with HIV.

Written as DNA, the CDR3 is TGTGCCAGCAGCGTATCGACTAGCGGGAGTGATGAGCAGTTCTTC. This gives the protein CASSVSTSGSDEQFF. The chain employs TRBV9 and TRBJ2-1; TRBD2 agrees at 12 bases. The J segment lost 8 bases and the V segment lost 1 base, leaving 4 bases of the junction unmatched. The CDR3 contains 15 residues. Germline loops: CDR1 SGDLS, CDR2 YYNGEE.